These T cell receptor beta chains were read from a single sample in a study of cytomegalovirus exposure and HLA in healthy donors. Profiling relied on immunoSEQ multiplex PCR, and the TCRdb table lists in-frame clones only, not all of them. The sample lists 250,000 to 400,000 clones, approximately 88% occurring once. Sequenced: PBMCs. These receptors were taken from a young man in good health and CMV-seronegative. The CDR3 runs from the conserved cysteine through the conserved F or W. The D gene is left open where the match is weak.

>TRBV15|-|TRBJ2-5
CATSRDLGAGTQYF
>TRBV5-1|TRBD1|TRBJ1-1
CASSLQGAGTEAFF
>TRBV5-1|TRBD1|TRBJ2-7
CASSLGGAPGTGISGSYEQYF
>TRBV4-1|TRBD2|TRBJ2-3
CASSQGWASGATSTDTQYF
>TRBV6-1|-|TRBJ2-7
CASSYQYEQYF
>TRBV18|TRBD1|TRBJ2-2
CASSPRDRGNTGELFF
>TRBV10-3|-|TRBJ1-4
CAISAATNEKLFF
>TRBV20-1|-|TRBJ1-1
CSAGRGSEAFF
>TRBV11-2|TRBD1|TRBJ2-7
CASSLTGVDEQYF
>TRBV27|-|TRBJ2-6
CASRPQGYGANVLTF
>TRBV19|TRBD1|TRBJ1-2
CASRKDRPNYGYTF
>TRBV10-3|TRBD1|TRBJ1-1
CAISGTGGSTEAFF
>TRBV6-5|-|TRBJ1-1
CASSQTAYTEAFF
>TRBV25-1|TRBD1|TRBJ2-5
CASRAGTGTGSGTQYF
>TRBV25-1|-|TRBJ2-7
CASSADRATYEQYF
>TRBV7-2|-|TRBJ1-1
CASSPGLRTEAFF
>TRBV14|-|TRBJ1-3
CASSLGQLSRNTIYF